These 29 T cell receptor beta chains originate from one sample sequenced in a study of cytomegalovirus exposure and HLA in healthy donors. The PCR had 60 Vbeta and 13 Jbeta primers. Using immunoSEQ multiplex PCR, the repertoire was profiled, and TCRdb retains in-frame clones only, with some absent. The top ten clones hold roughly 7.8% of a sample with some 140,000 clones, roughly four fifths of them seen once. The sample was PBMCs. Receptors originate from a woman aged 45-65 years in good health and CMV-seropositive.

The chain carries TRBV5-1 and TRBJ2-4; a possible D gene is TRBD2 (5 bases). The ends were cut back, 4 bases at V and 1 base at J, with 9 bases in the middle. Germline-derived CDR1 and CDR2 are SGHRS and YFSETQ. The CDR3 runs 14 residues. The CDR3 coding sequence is TGCGCCAGCAGCATTAGCGTGGCCAAAAACATTCAGTACTTC. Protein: CASSISVAKNIQYF.

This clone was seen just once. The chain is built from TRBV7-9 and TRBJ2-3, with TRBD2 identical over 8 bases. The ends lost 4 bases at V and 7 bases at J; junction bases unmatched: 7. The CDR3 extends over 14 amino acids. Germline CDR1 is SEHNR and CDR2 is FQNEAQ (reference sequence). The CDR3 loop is CASSWGGLAYTQYF. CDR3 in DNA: TGTGCCAGCAGCTGGGGAGGACTAGCCTATACGCAGTATTTT.

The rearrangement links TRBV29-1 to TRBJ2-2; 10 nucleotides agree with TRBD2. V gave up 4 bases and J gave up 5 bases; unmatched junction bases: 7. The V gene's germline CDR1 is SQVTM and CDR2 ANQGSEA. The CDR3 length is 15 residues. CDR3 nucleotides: TGCAGCGTTGGGGTGGGACTAGCGCCAACCGGGGAGCTGTTTTTT. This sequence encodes CSVGVGLAPTGELFF.

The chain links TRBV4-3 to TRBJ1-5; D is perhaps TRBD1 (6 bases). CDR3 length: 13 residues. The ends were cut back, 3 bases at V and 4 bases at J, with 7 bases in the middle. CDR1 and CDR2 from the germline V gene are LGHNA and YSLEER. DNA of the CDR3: TGCGCCAGCAGCCAGGACAGAAATCAGCCCCAGCATTTT. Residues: CASSQDRNQPQHF.

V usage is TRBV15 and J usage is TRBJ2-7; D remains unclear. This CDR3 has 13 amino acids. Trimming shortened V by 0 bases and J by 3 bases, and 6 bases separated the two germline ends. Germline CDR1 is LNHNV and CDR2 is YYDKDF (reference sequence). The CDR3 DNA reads TGTGCCACCAGCAGAGATCCTAGCTACGAGCAGTACTTC. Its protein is CATSRDPSYEQYF. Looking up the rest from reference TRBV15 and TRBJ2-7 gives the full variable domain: DAMVIQNPRYQVTQFGKPVTLSCSQTLNHNVMYWYQQKSSQAPKLLFHYYDKDFNNEADTPDNFQSRRPNTSFCFLDIRSPGLGDTAMYLCATSRDPSYEQYFGPGTRLTVT.

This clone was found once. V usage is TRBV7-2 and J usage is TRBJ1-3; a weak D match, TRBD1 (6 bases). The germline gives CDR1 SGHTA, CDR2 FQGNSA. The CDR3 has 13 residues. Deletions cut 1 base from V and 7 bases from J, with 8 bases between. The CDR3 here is CASSLDRENTIYF. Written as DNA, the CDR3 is TGTGCCAGCAGCTTAGACAGGGAGAACACCATATATTTT.

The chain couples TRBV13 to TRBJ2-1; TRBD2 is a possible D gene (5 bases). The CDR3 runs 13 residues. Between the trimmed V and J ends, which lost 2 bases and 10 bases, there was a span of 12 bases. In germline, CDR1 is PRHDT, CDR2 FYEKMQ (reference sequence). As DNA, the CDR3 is TGTGCCAGCAGCTTACTTCTAGCTCAGGAGCAGTTCTTC. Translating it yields CASSLLLAQEQFF.

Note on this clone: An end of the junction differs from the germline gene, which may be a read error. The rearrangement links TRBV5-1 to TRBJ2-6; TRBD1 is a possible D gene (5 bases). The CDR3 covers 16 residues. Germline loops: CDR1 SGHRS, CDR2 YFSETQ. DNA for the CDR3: TGCGCCAGCAGCTCACAAAACAGGTCTGGGGCCAACGGCCTGACTTTC. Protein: CASSSQNRSGANGLTF.

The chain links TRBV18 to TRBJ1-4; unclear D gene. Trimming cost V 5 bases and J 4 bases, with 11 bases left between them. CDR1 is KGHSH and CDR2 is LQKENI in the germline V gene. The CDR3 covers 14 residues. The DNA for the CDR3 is TGTGCCAGCTCAACGGGAGTCCTTAATGAAAAACTGTTTTTT. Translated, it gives CASSTGVLNEKLFF.

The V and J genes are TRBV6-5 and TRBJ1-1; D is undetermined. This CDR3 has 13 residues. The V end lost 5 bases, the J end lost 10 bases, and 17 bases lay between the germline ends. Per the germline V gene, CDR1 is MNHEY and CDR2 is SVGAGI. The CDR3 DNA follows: TGTGCCAGCAGTACCATTGAGGGAGGGCGAGCTTTCTTT. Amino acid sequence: CASSTIEGGRAFF.

CDR3 residues: CASRGRPLQVPSNTGELFF. The CDR3 coding sequence is TGTGCCAGCAGGGGAAGGCCTTTACAGGTCCCTTCGAACACCGGGGAGCTGTTTTTT. This rearrangement joins TRBV2 to TRBJ2-2, with D possibly TRBD1 on 5 matching bases. Germline V gene sequence: CDR1 SNHLY, CDR2 FYNNEI. The V end lost 6 bases, the J end lost 0 bases, and 23 bases lay between the germline ends. The CDR3 extends over 19 amino acids.

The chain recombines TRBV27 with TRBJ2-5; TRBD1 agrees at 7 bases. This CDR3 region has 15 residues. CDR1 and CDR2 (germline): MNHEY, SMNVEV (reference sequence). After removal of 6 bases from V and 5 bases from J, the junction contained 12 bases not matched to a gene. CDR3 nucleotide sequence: TGTGCCAGCAGCGCCCTACAGGGGCGAGGGGAGACCCAGTACTTC. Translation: CASSALQGRGETQYF.

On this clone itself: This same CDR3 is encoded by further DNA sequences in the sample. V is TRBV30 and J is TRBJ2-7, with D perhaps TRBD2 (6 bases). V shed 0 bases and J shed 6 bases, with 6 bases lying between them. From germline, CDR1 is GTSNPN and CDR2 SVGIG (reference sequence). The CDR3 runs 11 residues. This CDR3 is CAWSVGGEQYF. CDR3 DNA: TGTGCCTGGAGTGTCGGGGGCGAGCAGTACTTC.

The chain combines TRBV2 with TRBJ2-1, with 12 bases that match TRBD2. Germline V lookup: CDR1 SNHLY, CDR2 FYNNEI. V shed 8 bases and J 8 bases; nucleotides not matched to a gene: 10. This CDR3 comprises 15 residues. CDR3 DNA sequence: TGTGCCAGCCGGAGACTAGCGGGAGAAAAGGATGAGCAGTTCTTC. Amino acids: CASRRLAGEKDEQFF.

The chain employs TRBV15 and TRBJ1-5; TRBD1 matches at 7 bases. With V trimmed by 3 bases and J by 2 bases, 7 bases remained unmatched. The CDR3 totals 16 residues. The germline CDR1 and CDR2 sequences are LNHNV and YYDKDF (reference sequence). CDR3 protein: CATSSDTGVGNQPQHF. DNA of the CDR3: TGTGCCACCAGCAGCGATACAGGGGTTGGCAATCAGCCCCAGCATTTT.

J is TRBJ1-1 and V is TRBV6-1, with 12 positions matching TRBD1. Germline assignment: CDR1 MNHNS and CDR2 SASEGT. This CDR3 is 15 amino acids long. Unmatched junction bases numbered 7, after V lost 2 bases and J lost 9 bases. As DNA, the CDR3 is TGTGCCAGCAGTGAACTCCCGGGGACAGGGGGCCAAGCTTTCTTT. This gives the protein CASSELPGTGGQAFF.

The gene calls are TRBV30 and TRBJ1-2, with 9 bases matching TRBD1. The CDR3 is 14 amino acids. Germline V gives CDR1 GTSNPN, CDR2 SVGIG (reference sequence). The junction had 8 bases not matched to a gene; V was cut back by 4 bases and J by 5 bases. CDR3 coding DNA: TGTGCCTGGACCGGACAGGGGCGCCGATATGGCTACACCTTC. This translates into CAWTGQGRRYGYTF.

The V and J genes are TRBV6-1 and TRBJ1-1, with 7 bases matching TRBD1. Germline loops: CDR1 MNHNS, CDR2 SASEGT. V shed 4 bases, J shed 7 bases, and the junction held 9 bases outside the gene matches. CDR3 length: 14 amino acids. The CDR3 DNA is TGTGCCAGCAGTGTAGACAGGGATCGGAATGAAGCTTTCTTT. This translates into CASSVDRDRNEAFF.

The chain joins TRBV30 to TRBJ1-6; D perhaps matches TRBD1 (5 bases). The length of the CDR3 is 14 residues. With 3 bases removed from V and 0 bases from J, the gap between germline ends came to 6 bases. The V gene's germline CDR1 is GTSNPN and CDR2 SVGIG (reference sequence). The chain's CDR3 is CAWRDTSYNSPLHF. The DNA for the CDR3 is TGTGCCTGGAGGGACACCTCCTATAATTCACCCCTCCACTTT.

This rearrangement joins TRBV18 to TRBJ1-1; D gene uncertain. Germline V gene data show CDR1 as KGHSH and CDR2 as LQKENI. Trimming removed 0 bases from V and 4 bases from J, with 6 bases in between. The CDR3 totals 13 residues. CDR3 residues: CASSPPRVTEAFF. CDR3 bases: TGTGCCAGCTCACCACCGAGGGTCACTGAAGCTTTCTTT.

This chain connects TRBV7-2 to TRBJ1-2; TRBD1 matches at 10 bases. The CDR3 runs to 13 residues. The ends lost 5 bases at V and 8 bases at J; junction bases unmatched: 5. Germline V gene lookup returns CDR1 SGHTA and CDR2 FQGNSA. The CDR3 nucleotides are TGTGCCAGCAGCCGACAGGGGGCGAAAGGCTACACCTTC. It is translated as CASSRQGAKGYTF. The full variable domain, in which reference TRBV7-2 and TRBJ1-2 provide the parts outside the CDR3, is GAGVSQSPSNKVTEKGKDVELRCDPISGHTALYWYRQSLGQGLEFLIYFQGNSAPDKSGLPSDRFSAERTGGSVSTLTIQRTQQEDSAVYLCASSRQGAKGYTFGSGTRLTVV.

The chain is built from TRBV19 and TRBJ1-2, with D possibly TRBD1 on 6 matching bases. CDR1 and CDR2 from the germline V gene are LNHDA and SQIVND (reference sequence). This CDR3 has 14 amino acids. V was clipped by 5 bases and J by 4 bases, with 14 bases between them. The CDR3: CASSHQGSGYGYTF. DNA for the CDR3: TGTGCCAGTAGTCACCAGGGGTCCGGCTATGGCTACACCTTC. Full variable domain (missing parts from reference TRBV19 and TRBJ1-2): DGGITQSPKYLFRKEGQNVTLSCEQNLNHDAMYWYRQDPGQGLRLIYYSQIVNDFQKGDIAEGYSVSREKKESFPLTVTSAQKNPTAFYLCASSHQGSGYGYTFGSGTRLTVV.

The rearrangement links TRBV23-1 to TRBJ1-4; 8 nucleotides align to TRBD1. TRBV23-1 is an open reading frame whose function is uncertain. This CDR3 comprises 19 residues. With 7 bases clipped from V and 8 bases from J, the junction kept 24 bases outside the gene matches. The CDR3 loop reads CASNWFVEQGVDISEKLFF. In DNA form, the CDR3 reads TGCGCCAGCAATTGGTTCGTCGAACAGGGGGTAGATATAAGCGAAAAACTGTTTTTT.

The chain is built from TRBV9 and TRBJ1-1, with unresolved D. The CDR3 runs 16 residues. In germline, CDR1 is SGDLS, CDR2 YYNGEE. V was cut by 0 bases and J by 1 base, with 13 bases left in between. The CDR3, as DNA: TGTGCCAGCAGCGTAGTAGGCGACATACGGAACACTGAAGCTTTCTTT. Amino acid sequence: CASSVVGDIRNTEAFF.

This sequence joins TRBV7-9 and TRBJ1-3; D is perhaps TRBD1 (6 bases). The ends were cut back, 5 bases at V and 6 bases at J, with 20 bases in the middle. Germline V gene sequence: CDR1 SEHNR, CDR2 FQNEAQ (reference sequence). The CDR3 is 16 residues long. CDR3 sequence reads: CASSPPPPQGANTIYF. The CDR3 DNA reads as TGTGCCAGCAGCCCACCCCCGCCACAGGGTGCAAACACCATATATTTT.

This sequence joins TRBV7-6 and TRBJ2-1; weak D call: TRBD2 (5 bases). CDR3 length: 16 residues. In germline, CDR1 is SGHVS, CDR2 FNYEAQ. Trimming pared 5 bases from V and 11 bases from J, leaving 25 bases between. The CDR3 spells CASSAQAAVSTMKQFF. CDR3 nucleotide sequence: TGTGCCAGCAGCGCGCAAGCGGCCGTATCTACAATGAAGCAGTTCTTC.

The DNA of the CDR3 is TGTGCCAGCAGCCATAGACAGGGCTACACTGAAGCTTTCTTT. Amino acids: CASSHRQGYTEAFF. The gene calls are TRBV14 and TRBJ1-1; TRBD1 aligns across 7 bases. Germline V gives CDR1 SGHDN, CDR2 FVKESK. The CDR3 spans 14 residues. V lost 3 bases to trimming and J lost 3 bases; unmatched junction nucleotides: 4.

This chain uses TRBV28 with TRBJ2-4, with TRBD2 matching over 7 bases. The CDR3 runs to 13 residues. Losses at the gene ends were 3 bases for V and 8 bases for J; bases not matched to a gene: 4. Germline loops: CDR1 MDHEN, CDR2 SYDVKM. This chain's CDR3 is CASSFGGSYIQYF. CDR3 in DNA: TGTGCCAGCAGTTTTGGCGGGAGCTACATTCAGTACTTC. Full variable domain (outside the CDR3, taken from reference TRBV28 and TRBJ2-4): DVKVTQSSRYLVKRTGEKVFLECVQDMDHENMFWYRQDPGLGLRLIYFSYDVKMKEKGDIPEGYSVSREKKERFSLILESASTNQTSMYLCASSFGGSYIQYFGAGTRLSVL.

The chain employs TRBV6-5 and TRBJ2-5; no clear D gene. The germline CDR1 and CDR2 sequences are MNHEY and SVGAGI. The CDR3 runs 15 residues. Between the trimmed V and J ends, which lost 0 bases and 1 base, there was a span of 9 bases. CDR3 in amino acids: CASSYSSASQETQYF. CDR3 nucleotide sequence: TGTGCCAGCAGTTACTCGTCGGCTAGCCAAGAGACCCAGTACTTC.